The 8 T cell receptor beta chains below were found in one sample sequenced in a study of blood T cell repertoires in COVID-19. Clones were sequenced by immunoSEQ multiplex PCR, and TCRdb holds only the in-frame ones, with some missing. In the table there are tens of thousands of clones, 86% of which are singletons. Specimen: peripheral blood. The receptor source for this set is a man over 45 with active or convalescent COVID-19.

This clone was seen only once. This chain links TRBV5-6 with TRBJ2-7; a possible D gene is TRBD2 (7 bases). From germline, CDR1 is SGHDT and CDR2 YYEEEE. V lost 4 bases and J lost 6, with 14 bases in between. The CDR3 is 13 residues long. Here the CDR3 reads CASSLGGGLEQYF. The CDR3 DNA reads as TGTGCCAGCAGCCTTGGGGGGGGCCTCGAGCAGTACTTC.

This chain links TRBV27 with TRBJ1-6; D is possibly TRBD1 (5 bases). Germline values: CDR1 MNHEY, CDR2 SMNVEV (reference sequence). Trimming shortened V by 5 bases and J by 10 bases, and 9 bases separated the two germline ends. CDR3 size: 12 residues. The CDR3 loop is CASSLNRSPLHF. CDR3 in DNA: TGTGCCAGCAGTCTTAACAGGTCACCCCTCCACTTT.

This clone occurred a few times. V and J are TRBV9 and TRBJ2-2; TRBD2 agrees at 9 bases. V trimming: 2 bases; J trimming: 2 bases; junction bases outside the gene matches: 4. Germline V lookup: CDR1 SGDLS, CDR2 YYNGEE. The CDR3 loop spans 16 amino acids. DNA of the CDR3: TGTGCCAGCAGCGTTAGCGGGGGCCCAAACACCGGGGAGCTGTTTTTT. This translates into CASSVSGGPNTGELFF.

The gene calls are TRBV21-1 and TRBJ2-3; TRBD1, as called in the table, went unchecked against the DNA. TRBV21-1 represents a pseudogene. The length of the CDR3 is 14 residues. The CDR3 is CAPKGGQTTDTQYF. The CDR3 bases are TGTGCCCCCAAGGGGGGACAGACCACAGATACGCAGTATTTT.

The V gene is TRBV5-1, the J gene TRBJ2-5; the D gene is possibly TRBD1 (6 bases). The V and J ends lost 8 bases and 2 bases respectively, with 13 bases between them. The CDR3 is 13 amino acids. From germline, CDR1 is SGHRS and CDR2 YFSETQ. The CDR3: CASRWTDQETQYF. The CDR3 DNA reads as TGCGCCAGTAGATGGACAGATCAAGAGACCCAGTACTTC. The full variable domain, rest sourced from reference TRBV5-1 and TRBJ2-5, is KAGVTQTPRYLIKTRGQQVTLSCSPISGHRSVSWYQQTPGQGLQFLFEYFSETQRNKGNFPGRFSGRQFSNSRSEMNVSTLELGDSALYLCASRWTDQETQYFGPGTRLLVL.

This CDR3 reads CASGDRSYNEQFF. CDR3 DNA sequence: TGTGCTAGTGGTGACAGATCCTACAATGAGCAGTTCTTC. V usage is TRBV12-5 and J usage is TRBJ2-1; D perhaps matches TRBD1 (5 bases). The CDR3 has 13 residues. The germline V gene has CDR1 LGHNT and CDR2 FRNRAP. The V end was cut by 5 bases, the J end by 1 base, with 6 bases between.

DNA for the CDR3: TGCGCCAGCAGCTTGTTTACAGGTTTTCCGCAGTACTTC. It is translated as CASSLFTGFPQYF. This chain uses TRBV5-1 with TRBJ2-7; D may be TRBD1 (5 bases). CDR1 and CDR2 from the germline V gene are SGHRS and YFSETQ. The CDR3 runs to 13 residues. The V and J ends lost 1 base and 9 bases respectively, with 14 bases between them.

The V gene is TRBV18, the J gene TRBJ1-5; D may be TRBD1 (6 bases). The CDR3 is 16 residues long. V gave up 8 bases and J gave up 5 bases, with 22 bases separating them. In germline, CDR1 is KGHSH, CDR2 LQKENI. This CDR3 is CASPNDRRKRDQPQHF. In nucleotides, the CDR3 is TGTGCCAGCCCAAACGACAGGAGAAAAAGGGATCAGCCCCAGCATTTT.